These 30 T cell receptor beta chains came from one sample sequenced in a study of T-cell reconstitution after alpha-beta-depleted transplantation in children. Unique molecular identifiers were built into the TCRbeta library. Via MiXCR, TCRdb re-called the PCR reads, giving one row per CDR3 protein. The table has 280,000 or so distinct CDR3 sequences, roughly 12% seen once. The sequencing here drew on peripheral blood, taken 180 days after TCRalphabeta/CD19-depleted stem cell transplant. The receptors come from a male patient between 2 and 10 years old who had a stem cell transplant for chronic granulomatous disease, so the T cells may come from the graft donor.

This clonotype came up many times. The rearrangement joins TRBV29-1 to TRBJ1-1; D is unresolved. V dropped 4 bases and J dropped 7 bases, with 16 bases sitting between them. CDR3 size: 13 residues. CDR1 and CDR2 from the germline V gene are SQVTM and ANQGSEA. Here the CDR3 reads CSVVAPLRVEAFF. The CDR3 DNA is TGCAGCGTTGTCGCCCCCCTGCGCGTTGAAGCTTTCTTT.

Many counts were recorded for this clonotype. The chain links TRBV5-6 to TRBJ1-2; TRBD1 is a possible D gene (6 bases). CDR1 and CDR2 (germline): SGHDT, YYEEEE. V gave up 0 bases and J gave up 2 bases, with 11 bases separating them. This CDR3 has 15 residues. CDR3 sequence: CASSLDGGANYGYTF. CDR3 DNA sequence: TGTGCCAGCAGCTTGGACGGGGGCGCAAACTATGGCTACACCTTC.

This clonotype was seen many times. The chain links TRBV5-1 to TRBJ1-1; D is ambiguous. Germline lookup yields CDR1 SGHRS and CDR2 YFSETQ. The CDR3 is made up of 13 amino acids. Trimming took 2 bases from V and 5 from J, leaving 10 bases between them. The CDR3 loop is CASSFGGKTEAFF. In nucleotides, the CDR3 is TGCGCCAGCAGCTTTGGAGGTAAGACTGAAGCTTTCTTT.

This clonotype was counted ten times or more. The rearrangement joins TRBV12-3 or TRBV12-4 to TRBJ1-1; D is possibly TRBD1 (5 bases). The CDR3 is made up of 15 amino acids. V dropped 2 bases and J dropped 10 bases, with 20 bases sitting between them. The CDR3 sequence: CASSLHPLVGTPAFF. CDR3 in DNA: TGTGCCAGCAGTTTACACCCTCTTGTCGGGACGCCAGCTTTCTTT.

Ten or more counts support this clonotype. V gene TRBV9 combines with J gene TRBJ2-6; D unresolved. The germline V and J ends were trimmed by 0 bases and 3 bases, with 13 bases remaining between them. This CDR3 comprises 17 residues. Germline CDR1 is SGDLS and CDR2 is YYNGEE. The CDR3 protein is CASSVDPVGYGANVLTF. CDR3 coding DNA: TGTGCCAGCAGCGTAGACCCCGTCGGATATGGGGCCAACGTCCTGACTTTC.

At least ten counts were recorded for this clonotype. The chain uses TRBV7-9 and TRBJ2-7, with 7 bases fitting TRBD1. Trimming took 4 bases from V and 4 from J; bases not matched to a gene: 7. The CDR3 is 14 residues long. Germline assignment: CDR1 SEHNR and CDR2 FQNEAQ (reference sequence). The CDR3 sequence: CASSSPTGWYEQYF. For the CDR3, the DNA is TGTGCCAGCAGCTCACCGACAGGGTGGTACGAGCAGTACTTC.

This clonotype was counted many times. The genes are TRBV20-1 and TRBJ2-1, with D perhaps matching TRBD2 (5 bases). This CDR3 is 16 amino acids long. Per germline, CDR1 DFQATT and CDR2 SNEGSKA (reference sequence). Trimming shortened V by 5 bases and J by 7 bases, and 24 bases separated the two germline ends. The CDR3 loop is CSAVTGVSMGENEQFF. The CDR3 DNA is TGCAGTGCTGTCACCGGGGTGAGTATGGGCGAAAATGAGCAGTTCTTC.

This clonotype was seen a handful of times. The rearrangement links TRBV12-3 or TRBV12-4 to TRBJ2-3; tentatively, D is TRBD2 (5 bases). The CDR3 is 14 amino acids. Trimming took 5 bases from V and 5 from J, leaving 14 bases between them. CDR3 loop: CASSQDTGEDTQYF. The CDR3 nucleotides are TGTGCCAGCAGTCAAGACACCGGGGAAGATACGCAGTATTTT.

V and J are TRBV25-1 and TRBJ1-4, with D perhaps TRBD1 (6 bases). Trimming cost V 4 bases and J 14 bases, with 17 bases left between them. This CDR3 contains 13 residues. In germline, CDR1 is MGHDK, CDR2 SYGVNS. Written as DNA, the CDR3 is TGTGCCAGCAGTGGACAGGCCCCCAAAGGTCTGTTTTTT. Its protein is CASSGQAPKGLFF.

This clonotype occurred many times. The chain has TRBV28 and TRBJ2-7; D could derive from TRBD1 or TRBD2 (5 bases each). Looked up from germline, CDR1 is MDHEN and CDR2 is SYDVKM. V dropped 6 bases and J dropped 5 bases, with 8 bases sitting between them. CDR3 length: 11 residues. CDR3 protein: CASSRDHEQYF. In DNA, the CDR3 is TGTGCCAGCAGCCGGGACCACGAGCAGTACTTC.

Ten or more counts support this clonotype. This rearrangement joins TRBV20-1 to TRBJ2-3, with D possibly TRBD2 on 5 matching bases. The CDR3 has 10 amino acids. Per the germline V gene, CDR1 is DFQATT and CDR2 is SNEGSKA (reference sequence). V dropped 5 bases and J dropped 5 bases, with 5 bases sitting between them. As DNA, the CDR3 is TGCAGTGCTGGACTAGATACGCAGTATTTT. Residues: CSAGLDTQYF.

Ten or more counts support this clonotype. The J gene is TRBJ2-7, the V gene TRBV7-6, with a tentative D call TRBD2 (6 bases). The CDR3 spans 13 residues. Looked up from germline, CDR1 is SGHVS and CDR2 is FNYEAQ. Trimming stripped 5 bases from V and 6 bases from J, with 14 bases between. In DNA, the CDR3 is TGTGCCAGCAGCCCCGGGGGACGCGGCGAGCAGTACTTC. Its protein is CASSPGGRGEQYF.

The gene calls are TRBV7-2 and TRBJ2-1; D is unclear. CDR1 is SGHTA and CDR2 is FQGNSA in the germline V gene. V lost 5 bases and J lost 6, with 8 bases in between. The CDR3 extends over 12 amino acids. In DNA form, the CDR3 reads TGTGCCAGCAGCGTCCTTGGCAATGAGCAGTTCTTC. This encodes CASSVLGNEQFF.

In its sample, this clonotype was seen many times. CDR3 loop: CATSKAGTGGETEAFF. In DNA form, the CDR3 reads TGTGCCACCAGCAAAGCCGGGACAGGGGGGGAGACTGAAGCTTTCTTT. The chain combines TRBV15 with TRBJ1-1; the match to TRBD1 covers 11 bases. CDR3 length: 16 residues. The V and J ends lost 4 bases and 5 bases, in that order; junction bases with no gene match: 9. The germline V gene has CDR1 LNHNV and CDR2 YYDKDF (reference sequence). The entire variable domain, with the rest obtained from reference TRBV15 and TRBJ1-1, is as follows: DAMVIQNPRYQVTQFGKPVTLSCSQTLNHNVMYWYQQKSSQAPKLLFHYYDKDFNNEADTPDNFQSRRPNTSFCFLDIRSPGLGDTAMYLCATSKAGTGGETEAFFGQGTRLTVV.

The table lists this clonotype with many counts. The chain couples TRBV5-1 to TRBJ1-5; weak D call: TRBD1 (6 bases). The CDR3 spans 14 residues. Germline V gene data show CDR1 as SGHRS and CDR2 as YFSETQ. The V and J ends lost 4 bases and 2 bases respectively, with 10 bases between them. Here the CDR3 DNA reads TGCGCCAGCAGCGTTGAGGGGGGCAATCAGCCCCAGCATTTT. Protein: CASSVEGGNQPQHF.

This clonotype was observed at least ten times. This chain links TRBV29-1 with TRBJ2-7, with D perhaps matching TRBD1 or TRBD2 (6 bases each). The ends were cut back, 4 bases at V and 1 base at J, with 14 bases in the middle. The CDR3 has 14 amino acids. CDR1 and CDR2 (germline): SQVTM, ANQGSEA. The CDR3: CSVAGDNISYEQYF. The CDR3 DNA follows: TGCAGCGTTGCGGGGGACAACATTTCCTACGAGCAGTACTTC.

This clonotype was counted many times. The CDR3 sequence is CSAIPGQGQETQYF. As DNA, the CDR3 is TGCAGTGCCATACCGGGACAGGGACAAGAGACCCAGTACTTC. The chain uses TRBV20-1 and TRBJ2-5; 9 nucleotides line up with TRBD1. CDR3 length: 14 amino acids. Germline loops: CDR1 DFQATT, CDR2 SNEGSKA (reference sequence). Unmatched junction bases numbered 7, after V lost 6 bases and J lost 2 bases.

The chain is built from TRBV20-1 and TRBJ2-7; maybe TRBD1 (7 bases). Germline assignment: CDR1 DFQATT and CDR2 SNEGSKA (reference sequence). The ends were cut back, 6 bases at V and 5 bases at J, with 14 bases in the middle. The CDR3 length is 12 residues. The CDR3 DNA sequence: TGCAGTGCCCGGGGGACAGCCAACGAGCAGTACTTC. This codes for CSARGTANEQYF.

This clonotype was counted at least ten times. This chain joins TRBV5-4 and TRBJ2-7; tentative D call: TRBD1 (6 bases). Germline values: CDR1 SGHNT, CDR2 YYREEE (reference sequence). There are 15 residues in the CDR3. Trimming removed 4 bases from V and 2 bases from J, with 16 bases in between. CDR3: CASSPTGPNPYEQYF. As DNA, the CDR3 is TGTGCCAGCAGCCCGACAGGACCTAATCCCTACGAGCAGTACTTC.

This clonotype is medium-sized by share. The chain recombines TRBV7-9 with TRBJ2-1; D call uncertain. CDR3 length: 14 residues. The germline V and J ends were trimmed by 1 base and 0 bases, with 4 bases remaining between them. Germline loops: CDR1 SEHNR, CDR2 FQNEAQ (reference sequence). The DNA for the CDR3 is TGTGCCAGCAGCTTAGAGAGCTCCTACAATGAGCAGTTCTTC. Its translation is CASSLESSYNEQFF.

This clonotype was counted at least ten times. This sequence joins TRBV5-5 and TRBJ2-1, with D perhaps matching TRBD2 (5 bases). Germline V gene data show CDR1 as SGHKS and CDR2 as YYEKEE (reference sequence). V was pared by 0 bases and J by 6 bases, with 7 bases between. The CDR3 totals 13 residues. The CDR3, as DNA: TGTGCCAGCAGCTTGGGCGGGCTCAATGAGCAGTTCTTC. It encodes CASSLGGLNEQFF.

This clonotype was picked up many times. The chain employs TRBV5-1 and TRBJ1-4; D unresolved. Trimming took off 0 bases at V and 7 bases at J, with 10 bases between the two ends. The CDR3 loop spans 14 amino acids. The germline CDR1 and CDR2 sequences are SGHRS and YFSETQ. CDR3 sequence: CASSLGGVGEKLFF. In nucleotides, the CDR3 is TGCGCCAGCAGCTTGGGGGGAGTTGGTGAAAAACTGTTTTTT.

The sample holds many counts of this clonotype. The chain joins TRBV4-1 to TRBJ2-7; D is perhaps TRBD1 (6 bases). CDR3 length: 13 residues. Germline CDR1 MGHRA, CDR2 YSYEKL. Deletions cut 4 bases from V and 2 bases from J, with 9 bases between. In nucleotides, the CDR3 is TGCGCCAGCAGCCTGGGGGCTCCCTACGAGCAGTACTTC. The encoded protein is CASSLGAPYEQYF.

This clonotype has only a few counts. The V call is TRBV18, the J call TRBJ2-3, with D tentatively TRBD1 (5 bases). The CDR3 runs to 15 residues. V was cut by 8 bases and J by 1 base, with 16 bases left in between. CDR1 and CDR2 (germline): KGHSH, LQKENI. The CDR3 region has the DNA TGTGCCAGCGCGCAACTGACAGCCCGCACAGATACGCAGTATTTT. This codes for CASAQLTARTDTQYF.

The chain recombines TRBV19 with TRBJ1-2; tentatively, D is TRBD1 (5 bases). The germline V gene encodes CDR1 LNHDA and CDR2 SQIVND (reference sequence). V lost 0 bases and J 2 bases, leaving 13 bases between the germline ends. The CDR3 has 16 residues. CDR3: CASSIDWAGRNYGYTF. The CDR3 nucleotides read TGTGCCAGTAGTATAGACTGGGCAGGGAGGAACTATGGCTACACCTTC.

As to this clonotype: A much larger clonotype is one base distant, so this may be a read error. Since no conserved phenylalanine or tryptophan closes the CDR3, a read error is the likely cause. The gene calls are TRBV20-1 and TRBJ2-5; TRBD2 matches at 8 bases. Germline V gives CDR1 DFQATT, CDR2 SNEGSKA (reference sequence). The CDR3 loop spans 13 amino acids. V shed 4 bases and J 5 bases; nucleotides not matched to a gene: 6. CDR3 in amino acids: CSANPGLVETQYY. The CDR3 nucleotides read TGCAGTGCTAATCCGGGACTAGTGGAGACCCAGTACTAC.

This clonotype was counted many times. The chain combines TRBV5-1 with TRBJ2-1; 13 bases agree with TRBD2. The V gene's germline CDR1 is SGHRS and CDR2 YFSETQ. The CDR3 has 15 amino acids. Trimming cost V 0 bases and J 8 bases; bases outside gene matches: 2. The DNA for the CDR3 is TGCGCCAGCAGCTTGGGGACTAGCGGGAGAGATGAGCAGTTCTTC. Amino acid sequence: CASSLGTSGRDEQFF.

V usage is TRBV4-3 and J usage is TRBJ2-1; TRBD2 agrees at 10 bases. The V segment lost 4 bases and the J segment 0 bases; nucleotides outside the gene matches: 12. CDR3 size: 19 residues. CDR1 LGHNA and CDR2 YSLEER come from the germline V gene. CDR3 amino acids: CASSLHSLAGEHSYNEQFF. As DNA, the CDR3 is TGCGCCAGCAGCCTTCATTCCCTAGCGGGGGAGCACTCCTACAATGAGCAGTTCTTC.

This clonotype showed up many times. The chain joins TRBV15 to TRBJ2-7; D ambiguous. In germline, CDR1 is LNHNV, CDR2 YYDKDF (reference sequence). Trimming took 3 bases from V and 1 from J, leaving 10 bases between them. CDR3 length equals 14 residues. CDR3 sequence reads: CATSSRARSYEQYF. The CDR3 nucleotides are TGTGCCACCAGCAGCCGAGCGAGGTCCTACGAGCAGTACTTC.

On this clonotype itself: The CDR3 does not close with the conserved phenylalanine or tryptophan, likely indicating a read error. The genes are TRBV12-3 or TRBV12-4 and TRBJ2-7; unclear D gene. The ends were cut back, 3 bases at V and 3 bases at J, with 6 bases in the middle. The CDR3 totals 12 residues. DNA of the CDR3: TGTGCCAGCAGTTTCGCAGGCTACGAGCAGTACTCC. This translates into CASSFAGYEQYS.